The 13 T cell receptor beta chains given below trace back to one sample, sequenced in a study of blood T cell repertoires in COVID-19. Clones were sequenced by immunoSEQ multiplex PCR, and TCRdb holds only the in-frame ones, with some missing. The sample carries 25,000 to 30,000 clones, roughly 88% recorded once. Source material: peripheral blood. Receptors were obtained from a man in his 70s with acute or convalescent COVID-19.

This clone is a singleton in its sample. The gene calls are TRBV2 and TRBJ1-2, with 7 bases fitting TRBD1. The V and J ends lost 5 bases and 2 bases, in that order; junction bases with no gene match: 2. This CDR3 is 13 amino acids long. Germline values: CDR1 SNHLY, CDR2 FYNNEI. The CDR3 coding sequence is TGTGCCAGCAGTCCGGGACAGAACTATGGCTACACCTTC. Protein sequence: CASSPGQNYGYTF.

This chain uses TRBV19 with TRBJ2-7; 7 positions match TRBD2. CDR1 and CDR2 (germline): LNHDA, SQIVND (reference sequence). This CDR3 spans 15 amino acids. V lost 5 bases and J lost 4; bases outside the gene matches: 11. The CDR3 region is CASSEIWGGRYEQYF. CDR3 nucleotides: TGTGCCAGTAGTGAGATCTGGGGGGGAAGGTACGAGCAGTACTTC.

The chain has TRBV6-6 and TRBJ2-3, with TRBD2 as a possible D gene (5 bases). The CDR3 consists of 14 residues. The germline V gene has CDR1 MNHNY and CDR2 SVGAGI (reference sequence). The V and J ends lost 5 bases and 2 bases respectively, with 11 bases between them. CDR3 region: CASSPAETTDTQYF. The CDR3 DNA follows: TGTGCCAGCAGTCCAGCGGAGACCACAGATACGCAGTATTTT.

This clone was found a few times. The chain uses TRBV6-1 and TRBJ1-1; D not resolved. The CDR3 totals 13 residues. The germline V and J ends were trimmed by 2 bases and 3 bases, with 7 bases remaining between them. From germline, CDR1 is MNHNS and CDR2 SASEGT. The chain's CDR3 is CASSEQRDTEAFF. CDR3 in DNA: TGTGCCAGCAGTGAACAGAGGGACACTGAAGCTTTCTTT.

CDR3 nucleotides: TGTGCCAGCAGAGGACAGGTTGCGGGCACAGATACGCAGTATTTT. Translating gives CASRGQVAGTDTQYF. V and J are TRBV6-5 and TRBJ2-3; 7 nucleotides line up with TRBD1. In germline, CDR1 is MNHEY, CDR2 SVGAGI. The V gene end was trimmed by 6 bases and the J gene end by 1 base; junction bases not matched to a gene: 7. CDR3 size: 15 residues.

This clone appeared a single time. The chain has TRBV7-3 and TRBJ2-3; possibly TRBD1 for D (6 bases). V was shortened by 5 bases and J by 6 bases, with 9 bases between the two germline ends. Germline CDR1 is SGHTA and CDR2 is FQGTGA. The CDR3 is made up of 12 amino acids. Here the CDR3 reads CASSGTGDTQYF. The DNA for the CDR3 is TGTGCCAGCAGCGGAACAGGGGATACGCAGTATTTT.

This chain uses TRBV5-6 with TRBJ1-4; 9 bases fit TRBD1. V trimming: 6 bases; J trimming: 3 bases; junction bases outside the gene matches: 6. There are 15 residues in the CDR3. CDR1 and CDR2 (germline): SGHDT, YYEEEE. The CDR3 DNA reads as TGTGCCAGCAAACTCTGGACAGGGGCTAATGAAAAACTGTTTTTT. Encoded protein: CASKLWTGANEKLFF.

This clone came up a few times. The J gene is TRBJ1-2, the V gene TRBV9, with a tentative D call TRBD1 (6 bases). Germline V gene sequence: CDR1 SGDLS, CDR2 YYNGEE. This CDR3 spans 13 amino acids. The ends were cut back, 0 bases at V and 8 bases at J, with 11 bases in the middle. CDR3 sequence reads: CASSVDGGRGYTF. DNA of the CDR3: TGTGCCAGCAGCGTAGACGGGGGGCGAGGCTACACCTTC.

The V call is TRBV7-2, the J call TRBJ2-1; TRBD2 matches at 7 bases. This CDR3 spans 16 amino acids. The V gene's germline CDR1 is SGHTA and CDR2 FQGNSA. With 1 base clipped from V and 2 bases from J, the junction kept 5 bases outside the gene matches. The CDR3 bases are TGTGCCAGCAGCTTAGTTACTAGCGTAGCCTACAATGAGCAGTTCTTC. Protein product: CASSLVTSVAYNEQFF.

The chain joins TRBV23-1 to TRBJ1-1; D remains unclear. TRBV23-1 is an ORF for which the function is uncertain. The CDR3 is made up of 11 amino acids. Trimming shortened V by 11 bases and J by 4 bases, and 11 bases separated the two germline ends. DNA of the CDR3: TGCGCCGGCGGGCGGGGCACTGAAGCTTTCTTT. This translates into CAGGRGTEAFF.

The DNA for the CDR3 is TGTGCCAGCTATGGGATCTTTATCGGGACTAGCAATACAGATACGCAGTATTTT. Translated, it gives CASYGIFIGTSNTDTQYF. The chain employs TRBV2 and TRBJ2-3, with 9 bases lining up with TRBD2. The CDR3 sequence is 18 residues long. Germline CDR1 reads SNHLY; CDR2 reads FYNNEI. Germline trimming cut 8 bases from V and 3 bases from J; bases unmatched to any gene: 18.

The chain joins TRBV24-1 to TRBJ2-7, with D hard to call. CDR1 is KGHDR and CDR2 is SFDVKD in the germline V gene. This CDR3 comprises 12 residues. V was clipped by 4 bases and J by 1 base, with 4 bases between them. The CDR3 nucleotides are TGTGCCACCAGTGACGGGTCCTACGAGCAGTACTTC. Translating it yields CATSDGSYEQYF.

This chain joins TRBV28 and TRBJ2-3, with D maybe TRBD1 (6 bases). The CDR3 length is 13 residues. Germline CDR1 is MDHEN and CDR2 is SYDVKM. V shed 6 bases and J shed 6 bases, with 13 bases lying between them. The CDR3 reads CASRYGQIDTQYF. The CDR3 DNA sequence: TGTGCCAGCAGGTACGGACAGATTGATACGCAGTATTTT.